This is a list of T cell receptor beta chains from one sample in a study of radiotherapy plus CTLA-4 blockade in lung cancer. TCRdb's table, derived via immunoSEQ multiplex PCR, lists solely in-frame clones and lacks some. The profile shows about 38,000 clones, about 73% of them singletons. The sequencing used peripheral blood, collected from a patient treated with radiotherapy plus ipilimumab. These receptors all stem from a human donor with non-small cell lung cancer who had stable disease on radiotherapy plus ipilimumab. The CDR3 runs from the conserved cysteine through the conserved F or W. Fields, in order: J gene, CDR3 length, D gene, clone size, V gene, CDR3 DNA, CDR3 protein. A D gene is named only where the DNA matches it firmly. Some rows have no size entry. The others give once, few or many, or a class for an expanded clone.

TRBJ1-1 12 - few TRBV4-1 TGCGCCAGCAGCCAAGGAGGGATTGAAGCTTTCTTT CASSQGGIEAFF
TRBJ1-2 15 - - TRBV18 TGTGCCAGCTCACCCACCCCTACGGGGAACTATGGCTACACCTTC CASSPTPTGNYGYTF
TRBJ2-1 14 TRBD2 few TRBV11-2 TGTGCCAGCAGCTTCTCCGCGGGGGGTAATGAGCAGTTCTTC CASSFSAGGNEQFF
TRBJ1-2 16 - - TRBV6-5 TGTGCCAGCAGTTACTCGAATGGCAGGGGAGGTCGTGGCTACACCTTC CASSYSNGRGGRGYTF
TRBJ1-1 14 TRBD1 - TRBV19 TGTGCCAGTAGTACCCAGGGGGCCCCTCTTGAAGCTTTCTTT CASSTQGAPLEAFF
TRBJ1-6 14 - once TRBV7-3 TGTGCCAGCAGCTCAGGGGACTATAATTCACCCCTCCACTTT CASSSGDYNSPLHF
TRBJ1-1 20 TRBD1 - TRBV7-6 TGTGCCAGCAGCCTGCCGGGACAGGGGGCGCCGGGAAGCCTCAACACTGAAGCTTTCTTT CASSLPGQGAPGSLNTEAFF
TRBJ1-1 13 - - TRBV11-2 TGTGCCAGCAGCCAAGGGGCGAACACTGAAGCTTTCTTT CASSQGANTEAFF
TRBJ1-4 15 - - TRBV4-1 TGCGCCAGCAGCCAAGACGAACGGAGGAATGAAAAACTGTTTTTT CASSQDERRNEKLFF
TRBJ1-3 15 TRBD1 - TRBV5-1 TGCGCCAGCAGCTTGGGAACAGGGGCTGGAAACACCATATATTTT CASSLGTGAGNTIYF
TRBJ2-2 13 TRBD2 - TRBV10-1 TGCGCCACTAGCGGGGATATCACCGGGGAGCTGTTTTTT CATSGDITGELFF
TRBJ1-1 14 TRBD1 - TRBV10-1 TGCGCCAGCAGACCGACAGGGCTGGACACTGAAGCTTTCTTT CASRPTGLDTEAFF
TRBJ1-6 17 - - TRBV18 TGTGCCAGCTCACCACCGGTTCGAGGGTCCTATAATTCACCCCTCCACTTT CASSPPVRGSYNSPLHF
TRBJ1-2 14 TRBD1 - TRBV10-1 TGCGCCAGCAGCCCCAATGGACAGGATAGCGGCTACACCTTC CASSPNGQDSGYTF
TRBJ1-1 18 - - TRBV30 TGTGCCTGGAAGCGGATGGGGGTTGGGGGATTTATGAACACTGAAGCTTTCTTT CAWKRMGVGGFMNTEAFF
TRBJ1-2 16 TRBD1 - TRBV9 TGTGCCAGCAGCGTAGAGGCAGGGGGGCCTAACTATGGCTACACCTTC CASSVEAGGPNYGYTF
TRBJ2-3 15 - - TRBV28 TGTGCCAGCACCGGGCCAGGGAGGGGGACAGATACGCAGTATTTT CASTGPGRGTDTQYF
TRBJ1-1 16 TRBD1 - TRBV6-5 TGTGCCAGCAGTTACGCCAGGACAGGGCACAACACTGAAGCTTTCTTT CASSYARTGHNTEAFF
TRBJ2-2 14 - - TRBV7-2 TGTGCCAGCAGCTTAGCCCAGTATACCGGGGAGCTGTTTTTT CASSLAQYTGELFF
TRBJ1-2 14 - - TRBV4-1 TGCGCCAGCAGCCAAGATCAATCTGTCCTTGGCTACACCTTC CASSQDQSVLGYTF
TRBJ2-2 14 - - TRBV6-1 TGTGCCAGCAGCCATCGGGGTAACACCGGGGAGCTGTTTTTT CASSHRGNTGELFF
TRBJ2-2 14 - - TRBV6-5 TGTGCCAGCAGCATACAGGGCGGCACCGGGGAGCTGTTTTTT CASSIQGGTGELFF
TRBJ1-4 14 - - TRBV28 TGTGCCAGCAGTTTACAGGCCGGTGGTGAAAAACTGTTTTTT CASSLQAGGEKLFF
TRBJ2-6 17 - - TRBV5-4 TGTGCCAGCAGCTTGGGAGCTGTTGGGGCTGGGGCCAACGTCCTGACTTTC CASSLGAVGAGANVLTF
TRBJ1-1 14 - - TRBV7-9 TGTGCCAGCAGCTTATCCAGGGGCCACACTGAAGCTTTCTTT CASSLSRGHTEAFF
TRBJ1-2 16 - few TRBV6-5 TGTGCCAGCAGTTACTCGACGGCAATAGTTAACTATGGCTACACCTTC CASSYSTAIVNYGYTF
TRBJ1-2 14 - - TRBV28 TGTGCCAGCAGAGAACCTACAGGGATGAGCGGCTACACCTTC CASREPTGMSGYTF
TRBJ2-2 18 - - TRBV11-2 TGTGCCAGCAGCTCTCCCCACAGGGGGGGCTGGAACACCGGGGAGCTGTTTTTT CASSSPHRGGWNTGELFF
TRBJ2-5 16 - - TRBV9 TGTGCCAGCAGCGCCGGGGGTTTACCCCCCAGGGAGACCCAGTACTTC CASSAGGLPPRETQYF
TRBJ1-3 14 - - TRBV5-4 TGTGCCAGCAGACGGGACAACTCTGGAAACACCATATATTTT CASRRDNSGNTIYF
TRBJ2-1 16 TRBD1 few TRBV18 TGTGCCAGCTCACTAGATCCCGGGACAGGGATCAATGAGCAGTTCTTC CASSLDPGTGINEQFF
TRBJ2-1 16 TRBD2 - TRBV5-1 TGCGCCAGCAGCTTCCTCACCGGGACTACGTCGGGTGAGCAGTTCTTC CASSFLTGTTSGEQFF
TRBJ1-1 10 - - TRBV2 TGTGCCAGCAGTTTAGGTGAAGCTTTCTTT CASSLGEAFF
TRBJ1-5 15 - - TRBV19 TGTGCCAGTAGTTGGGACGGATATAGCAATCAGCCCCAGCATTTT CASSWDGYSNQPQHF
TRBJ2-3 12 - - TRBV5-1 TGCGCCAGCAACGGGGATTCAGATACGCAGTATTTT CASNGDSDTQYF
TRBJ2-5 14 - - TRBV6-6 TGTGCCAGCAGTTACTCGAGTGAGGGGGAGACCCAGTACTTC CASSYSSEGETQYF
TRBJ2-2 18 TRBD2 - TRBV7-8 TGTGCCAGCAGCCTTCTTAGGTTTAGCGGGGGGCAGGTCCAAGAGCTGTTTTTT CASSLLRFSGGQVQELFF
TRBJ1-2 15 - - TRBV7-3 TGTGCCAGCAGCTTAGACGGACAGACGGGCTATGGCTACACCTTC CASSLDGQTGYGYTF
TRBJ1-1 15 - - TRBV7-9 TGTGCCAGCAGCTTAGCTTCGGGACAAGGGAGTGAAGCTTTCTTT CASSLASGQGSEAFF